What follows is one T cell receptor (beta chain) and its context. The table lists this clonotype with many counts. The clone's antigen remains unknown. The sample holds no much larger clone one base away, and base qualities are not on file. These data come from a study of read filtering for tumor transcriptome and immune sequencing (dated by TCRdb to 2018 to 2021). As for the study more broadly: The cohort had about 17 male and approximately 13 female patients with a mean age of roughly 66 years, ranging from 47 to 80. By revised international staging, fewer than ten patients were R-ISS I, under 20 were R-ISS II and roughly 7 were R-ISS III. After DNase treatment, whole-transcriptome libraries were prepared using the TruSeq RNA Access Library Prep Kit. Per sample, about 3.5 to 11 million TCR-region mapped reads were obtained with IR-seq, compared with only roughly 80 to 1273 with RNA-seq. TCR repertoires obtained by targeted immune repertoire sequencing and by bulk whole-transcriptome sequencing performed on the same bone marrow samples were compared. One of the main goals was to work out a read-filtering strategy for immune repertoire data, in particular whether clonotypes backed by only a single read should be removed.

Results and caveats for the whole study, not just this receptor: Clonotypes were captured by IR-seq at much higher depth and more reliably than by RNA-seq, and smaller IR-seq throughput was sufficient for identification of most shared clonotypes. The correlation between IR-seq and RNA-seq shared clonotype proportions rose when single-read clonotypes were removed. Single-read clonotypes made up about four fifths of clonotypes but 3.5% to 4.5% of total reads in IR-seq, and about three quarters of clonotypes and roughly 45% of reads in RNA-seq. The sorted CD138-negative fraction was a mixed bone marrow immune population, not purified T cells.

Each patient had bone marrow sampled at the time of active disease. Ficoll-Hypaque density gradient centrifugation was used to isolate bone marrow mononuclear cells. CD138-negative cells were obtained by negative selection after labeling with CD138 magnetic microbeads on a MACS separator, removing myeloma plasma cells. Flow cytometry on an Attune NxT with CD138 antibodies was used to check the purity of the isolated cells. TRIzol reagent was used to extract total RNA, and a NanoDrop spectrophotometer was used to quantify the extracted RNA. Paired RNA-seq and IR-seq were performed on each patient's CD138-negative bone marrow sample. TCR libraries were built from 400 ng RNA with the Immunoverse kit, using molecular barcoded adaptors covering alpha/delta and beta/gamma chains. The same RNA used for transcriptome sequencing was used for TCR library preparation. Sequencing of TCR libraries was carried out on an Illumina HiSeq 4000 with 2 x 150 cycles. The study's own analysis went as follows. With MiXCR, TCR reads were aligned to human V, D, J and C references and assembled into CDR3 clonotypes, with quality filtering and error correction included. The tcR package in R was used for analysis of clonotype counts and gene usage diversity. For inspection of raw mapping reads, RNA-seq reads were mapped by STAR aligner version 2.5.3a onto GRCh37 of the human genome. To test how sequencing depth affected the clonotypes detected, IR-seq fastq files were randomly downsampled with Seqtk 1.3. Through fastp at Q25 and MiXCR, TCRdb rebuilt clones from the public reads, retaining in-frame beta chains. CDR3 protein duplicates are merged, each entry listing the most common genes and DNA. The V and J calls, along with clone size, are taken from TCRdb and not from the paper's own processing. For this sample the table gives 75,000 to 95,000 distinct CDR3 sequences, of which roughly 21% were detected only once. Roughly an eighth of the sample goes to the ten largest clones.

Measured from the cysteine to the phenylalanine, the CDR3 is 15 residues long. Of the read, only the CDR3 DNA is kept; its 45 bases are in frame from base 1. The germline V gene (reference sequence) gives CDR1 as PRHDT and CDR2 as FYEKMQ. The junction carries 10 bases between V and J, which are trimmed by 5 bases and 0 bases respectively. This sequence originates from a donor aged 40 or over with multiple myeloma. Sequenced input: a population of CD138-negative cells sorted from bone marrow. This specimen's cell subset or site label, interpreted: bone marrow mononuclear cells depleted of CD138+ plasma/myeloma cells by negative magnetic selection. Recombination linked TRBV13 to TRBJ2-2; D gene: possibly TRBD1, on 5 matching bases. The DNA is TGTGCCAGCAGCCCCAGGGTCGCGAACACCGGGGAGCTGTTTTTT. This translates into CASSPRVANTGELFF.